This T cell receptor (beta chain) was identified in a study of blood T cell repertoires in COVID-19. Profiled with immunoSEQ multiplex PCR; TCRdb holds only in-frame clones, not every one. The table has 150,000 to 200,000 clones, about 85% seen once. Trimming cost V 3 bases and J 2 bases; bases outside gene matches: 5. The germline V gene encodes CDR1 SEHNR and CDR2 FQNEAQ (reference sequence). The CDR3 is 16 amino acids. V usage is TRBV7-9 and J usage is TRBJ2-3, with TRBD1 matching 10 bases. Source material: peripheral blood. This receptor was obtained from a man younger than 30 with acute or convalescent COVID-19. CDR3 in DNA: TGTGCCAGCAGCTTGGGGACAGGGGACCCCACAGATACGCAGTATTTT. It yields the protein CASSLGTGDPTDTQYF.